Listed here are 31 T cell receptor beta chains from one sample, sequenced in a study of cytomegalovirus exposure and HLA in healthy donors. The PCR contained 60 Vbeta and 13 Jbeta primers. Using immunoSEQ multiplex PCR, the repertoire was profiled, and TCRdb retains in-frame clones only, with some absent. The table lists about 150,000 clones, approximately 74% of them singletons. Sample: PBMCs. Receptor source: a man younger than 35 in good health and CMV-seronegative.

The chain is built from TRBV12-5 and TRBJ1-2, with D possibly TRBD1 on 6 matching bases. The germline V gene has CDR1 LGHNT and CDR2 FRNRAP. The CDR3 is 13 residues long. V was shortened by 5 bases and J by 6 bases, with 13 bases between the two germline ends. This CDR3 reads CASGKQGPDGYTF. The DNA of the CDR3 is TGTGCTAGTGGTAAACAGGGCCCCGATGGCTACACCTTC.

V usage is TRBV4-1 and J usage is TRBJ2-7, with 9 bases aligning to TRBD2. The V segment lost 0 bases and the J segment 5 bases; nucleotides outside the gene matches: 5. The CDR3 runs to 15 residues. Germline CDR1 MGHRA, CDR2 YSYEKL. CDR3 region: CASSQDPAGGNEQYF. DNA of the CDR3: TGCGCCAGCAGCCAAGATCCCGCGGGGGGGAACGAGCAGTACTTC.

This chain joins TRBV5-1 and TRBJ2-5; D may be TRBD2 (6 bases). Germline V gene data show CDR1 as SGHRS and CDR2 as YFSETQ. Trimming shortened V by 4 bases and J by 5 bases, and 18 bases separated the two germline ends. The CDR3 spans 15 residues. CDR3 in amino acids: CASSPSGPRVETQYF. The CDR3 bases are TGCGCCAGCAGCCCGAGCGGGCCCAGGGTGGAGACCCAGTACTTC.

V is TRBV21-1 and J is TRBJ2-7; TRBD1, the D gene given by the table, was not confirmed from the DNA. TRBV21-1 has pseudogene status. The CDR3 is 16 residues long. CDR3 bases: TGTGCCAGCAGCCAACGGCACAGGGGGCTTTCCTACGAGCAGTACTTC. Translated: CASSQRHRGLSYEQYF.

The chain carries TRBV7-9 and TRBJ1-1, with TRBD1 identical over 8 bases. The junction had 11 bases not matched to a gene; V was cut back by 8 bases and J by 3 bases. The CDR3 length is 15 residues. Germline V gene lookup returns CDR1 SEHNR and CDR2 FQNEAQ (reference sequence). CDR3 residues: CASCQIDRGYTEAFF. CDR3 bases: TGTGCCAGCTGCCAGATCGACAGGGGTTACACTGAAGCTTTCTTT.

The chain employs TRBV6-5 and TRBJ1-1, with 10 bases that match TRBD1. The CDR3 consists of 13 residues. CDR1 and CDR2 from the germline V gene are MNHEY and SVGAGI. V lost 4 bases and J lost 5; bases outside the gene matches: 1. The CDR3 nucleotides read TGTGCCAGCAGTTCGGACAGGGGGACTGAAGCTTTCTTT. Its translation is CASSSDRGTEAFF.

This rearrangement joins TRBV14 to TRBJ2-1, with 7 bases lining up with TRBD1. The CDR3 has 14 residues. With 6 bases clipped from V and 3 bases from J, the junction kept 5 bases outside the gene matches. CDR1 is SGHDN and CDR2 is FVKESK in the germline V gene. CDR3 sequence (DNA): TGTGCCAGCAGGCCAGGGGGTATCTACAATGAGCAGTTCTTC. It encodes CASRPGGIYNEQFF.

The CDR3, as DNA: TGTGCCAGCAGCCGCCCCGGGGTTCCCTACGAGCAGTACTTC. Its translation is CASSRPGVPYEQYF. This sequence joins TRBV6-5 and TRBJ2-7; TRBD2 is a possible D gene (5 bases). Germline V lookup: CDR1 MNHEY, CDR2 SVGAGI. The CDR3 is 14 residues long. The V end lost 6 bases, the J end lost 2 bases, and 14 bases lay between the germline ends.

The chain is built from TRBV15 and TRBJ2-7, with TRBD1 matching 8 bases. CDR1 is LNHNV, CDR2 YYDKDF, per germline (reference sequence). V dropped 9 bases and J dropped 4; count of bases not matched to a gene: 11. This CDR3 region has 14 residues. The CDR3 here is CATFLDRTGYEQYV. The CDR3 bases are TGTGCCACATTTTTAGACCGGACAGGGTACGAGCAGTACGTC.

The chain uses TRBV6-1 and TRBJ2-5; 9 bases line up with TRBD1. Germline CDR1 reads MNHNS; CDR2 reads SASEGT. Trimming took 3 bases from V and 3 from J; bases not matched to a gene: 2. This CDR3 has 14 amino acids. CDR3 loop: CASSEGQGKETQYF. In nucleotides, the CDR3 is TGTGCCAGCAGTGAGGGACAGGGCAAAGAGACCCAGTACTTC.

The V gene is TRBV7-8, the J gene TRBJ2-5; the match to TRBD2 covers 11 bases. Judging by the DNA end, TRBJ2-7 fits better; the J call may be wrong. The germline CDR1 and CDR2 sequences are SGHVS and FQNEAQ. The CDR3 runs to 15 residues. In DNA, the CDR3 is TGTGCCAGCAGCTTAAGACTAGCGGGGAAAAACGAGCAGTACTTC. This sequence encodes CASSLRLAGKNEQYF.

The chain joins TRBV2 to TRBJ1-4; D ambiguous. The V end was cut by 5 bases, the J end by 5 bases, with 12 bases between. This CDR3 contains 14 residues. Looked up from germline, CDR1 is SNHLY and CDR2 is FYNNEI. CDR3 bases: TGTGCCAGCAGTCCCCGGTCACTCAATGAAAAACTGTTTTTT. Amino acid sequence: CASSPRSLNEKLFF.

The chain carries TRBV30 and TRBJ2-3, with 8 bases fitting TRBD2. The germline CDR1 and CDR2 sequences are GTSNPN and SVGIG (reference sequence). CDR3 length equals 14 residues. V dropped 5 bases and J dropped 5; count of bases not matched to a gene: 9. The CDR3 sequence: CAWGTGGAEDTQYF. Written as DNA, the CDR3 is TGTGCCTGGGGGACGGGGGGGGCGGAAGATACGCAGTATTTT.

This chain joins TRBV30 and TRBJ1-3; the D gene is possibly TRBD1 (6 bases). Trimming pared 5 bases from V and 4 bases from J, leaving 12 bases between. Germline values: CDR1 GTSNPN, CDR2 SVGIG (reference sequence). This CDR3 spans 13 amino acids. CDR3 sequence reads: CAWEQGSGNTIYF. CDR3 bases: TGTGCCTGGGAACAGGGATCAGGAAACACCATATATTTT.

V is TRBV2 and J is TRBJ1-6; no clear D gene. Germline V gene sequence: CDR1 SNHLY, CDR2 FYNNEI. The CDR3 spans 13 residues. Trimming stripped 8 bases from V and 7 bases from J, with 12 bases between. CDR3 region: CASHREVNSPLHF. The CDR3 coding sequence is TGTGCCAGCCACCGGGAGGTCAATTCACCCCTCCACTTT.

The chain links TRBV19 to TRBJ1-1; maybe TRBD1 (6 bases). The CDR3 has 14 residues. Germline CDR1 is LNHDA and CDR2 is SQIVND (reference sequence). Between the trimmed V and J ends, which lost 6 bases and 0 bases, there was a span of 11 bases. CDR3 DNA: TGTGCCAGTAGGCGGACAGATATGAACACTGAAGCTTTCTTT. Translation: CASRRTDMNTEAFF.

The chain is built from TRBV11-2 and TRBJ2-7, with no clear D. This CDR3 is 11 amino acids long. Germline V gene lookup returns CDR1 SGHAT and CDR2 FQNNGV. The ends were cut back, 8 bases at V and 0 bases at J, with 5 bases in the middle. As DNA, the CDR3 is TGTGCCAGCGCGTTCTCCTACGAGCAGTACTTC. It yields the protein CASAFSYEQYF.

The chain combines TRBV9 with TRBJ2-5; 8 nucleotides line up with TRBD2. Germline CDR1 is SGDLS and CDR2 is YYNGEE. CDR3 length equals 14 residues. J was trimmed by 4 bases and V by 0 bases; bases with no gene match: 2. The CDR3 DNA reads TGTGCCAGCAGCGTAGTTGCGGGGGGAGAGACCCAGTACTTC. Translation: CASSVVAGGETQYF.

The chain is built from TRBV4-2 and TRBJ2-3; 10 nucleotides line up with TRBD2. There are 16 residues in the CDR3. Per germline, CDR1 LGHNA and CDR2 YNFKEQ. Germline trimming cut 0 bases from V and 7 bases from J; bases unmatched to any gene: 7. CDR3 bases: TGTGCCAGCAGCCAAGAACCAAGCGGGGGGGCAAATACGCAGTATTTT. Protein product: CASSQEPSGGANTQYF.

This clone was observed a few times. The V and J genes are TRBV6-4 and TRBJ1-1; tentatively, D is TRBD1 (5 bases). This CDR3 has 14 amino acids. Germline CDR1 is MRHNA and CDR2 is SNTAGT. V gave up 7 bases and J gave up 4 bases, with 16 bases separating them. The CDR3 DNA is TGTGCCAGCAACGAAAGAACAGGTTTCACTGAAGCTTTCTTT. Its protein is CASNERTGFTEAFF.

The chain carries TRBV11-3 and TRBJ2-2; the D is unclear. Between the trimmed V and J ends, which lost 5 bases and 6 bases, there was a span of 7 bases. CDR3 length: 12 amino acids. Germline CDR1 and CDR2: SGHNT and YENEEA. CDR3 coding DNA: TGTGCCAGCAGCGTAGGGCCCGGGGAGCTGTTTTTT. Translation gives CASSVGPGELFF. Using reference TRBV11-3 and TRBJ2-2 for the parts outside the CDR3, the full variable domain is EAGVVQSPRYKIIEKKQPVAFWCNPISGHNTLYWYLQNLGQGPELLIRYENEEAVDDSQLPKDRFSAERLKGVDSTLKIQPAELGDSAVYLCASSVGPGELFFGEGSRLTVL.

About this clone itself: The junction shows a germline mismatch at one end, possibly a read error. CDR3 sequence reads: CASSQGGQGTDTQYF. CDR3 coding DNA: TGTGCCAGCAGCCAGGGGGGACAGGGGACAGATACGCAGTATTTT. The chain uses TRBV4-1 and TRBJ2-3, with 10 bases lining up with TRBD1. The V gene's germline CDR1 is MGHRA and CDR2 YSYEKL. CDR3 size: 15 residues.

This clone has a handful of counts. The chain has TRBV2 and TRBJ1-5, with D possibly TRBD1 on 6 matching bases. The CDR3 totals 14 residues. CDR1 and CDR2 (germline): SNHLY, FYNNEI. V was shortened by 4 bases and J by 4 bases, with 11 bases between the two germline ends. The CDR3 DNA follows: TGTGCCAGCAGTGTCTTCACAGGGAATCAGCCCCAGCATTTT. It specifies CASSVFTGNQPQHF.

J is TRBJ1-2 and V is TRBV7-9; no clear D gene. V was cut by 0 bases and J by 7 bases, with 9 bases left in between. Per the germline V gene, CDR1 is SEHNR and CDR2 is FQNEAQ (reference sequence). This CDR3 has 13 amino acids. The CDR3 DNA is TGTGCCAGCAGCTTAGCCACCGGGGTTGGCTACACCTTC. The encoded protein is CASSLATGVGYTF.

This clone turned up a few times. In the same sample, other DNA sequences code for this CDR3. The chain joins TRBV5-4 to TRBJ2-7; the D gene is possibly TRBD1 (5 bases). Germline V gene sequence: CDR1 SGHNT, CDR2 YYREEE (reference sequence). Trimming pared 0 bases from V and 6 bases from J, leaving 16 bases between. The CDR3 spans 15 residues. The CDR3 reads CASSLEAGQLSEQYV. The DNA of the CDR3 is TGTGCCAGCAGCTTGGAGGCAGGGCAGCTAAGCGAGCAGTACGTC.

V is TRBV7-8 and J is TRBJ2-2; 12 bases fit TRBD2. Germline CDR1 and CDR2: SGHVS and FQNEAQ. The CDR3 length is 19 residues. The junction had 16 bases not matched to a gene; V was cut back by 7 bases and J by 4 bases. This CDR3 reads CASITSLLAGGWVTGELFF. The CDR3 nucleotides read TGTGCCAGCATCACCTCACTCCTAGCGGGGGGGTGGGTCACCGGGGAGCTGTTTTTT.

In its sample, this clone was seen once. The chain links TRBV6-5 to TRBJ2-7; TRBD2 is a possible D gene (6 bases). CDR3 size: 14 residues. Trimming removed 10 bases from V and 0 bases from J, with 16 bases in between. Germline V lookup: CDR1 MNHEY, CDR2 SVGAGI. In DNA form, the CDR3 reads TGTGCCACCACAGAAGGGACTGGCTCCTACGAGCAGTACTTC. This encodes CATTEGTGSYEQYF.

The rearrangement uses TRBV18 and TRBJ1-1; tentative D call: TRBD1 (6 bases). With 8 bases removed from V and 0 bases from J, the gap between germline ends came to 19 bases. The CDR3 has 16 residues. The germline V gene encodes CDR1 KGHSH and CDR2 LQKENI. The CDR3 sequence is CASGIDQGKLNTEAFF. CDR3 DNA: TGTGCCAGCGGAATAGACCAGGGGAAGTTGAACACTGAAGCTTTCTTT. Filled out from reference TRBV18 and TRBJ1-1, the complete variable domain reads NAGVMQNPRHLVRRRGQEARLRCSPMKGHSHVYWYRQLPEEGLKFMVYLQKENIIDESGMPKERFSAEFPKEGPSILRIQQVVRGDSAAYFCASGIDQGKLNTEAFFGQGTRLTVV.

The rearrangement links TRBV4-3 to TRBJ2-7; possibly TRBD2 for D (6 bases). Germline V lookup: CDR1 LGHNA, CDR2 YSLEER. The CDR3 has 15 amino acids. V was shortened by 1 base and J by 1 base, with 11 bases between the two germline ends. CDR3 in amino acids: CASSQGLGLSYEQYF. CDR3 coding DNA: TGCGCCAGCAGCCAAGGTCTGGGACTGTCCTACGAGCAGTACTTC.

This clone was counted a few times. The chain carries TRBV2 and TRBJ1-2; 10 nucleotides line up with TRBD1. The CDR3 spans 14 residues. The ends lost 5 bases at V and 4 bases at J; junction bases unmatched: 4. CDR1 is SNHLY and CDR2 is FYNNEI in the germline V gene. CDR3 coding DNA: TGTGCCAGCAGTAGGGACAGGGGACGCTATGGCTACACCTTC. Amino acid sequence: CASSRDRGRYGYTF.

The chain uses TRBV10-3 and TRBJ2-1; 9 nucleotides align to TRBD1. The CDR3 consists of 14 residues. From germline, CDR1 is ENHRY and CDR2 SYGVKD. V lost 4 bases, J lost 5 bases, and 3 bases stayed unmatched. This chain's CDR3 is CAISGRDRDNEQFF. CDR3 nucleotide sequence: TGTGCCATCAGTGGCCGGGACAGGGACAATGAGCAGTTCTTC.